Shown below are 17 T cell receptor beta chains from a single sample sequenced in a study of cytomegalovirus exposure and HLA in healthy donors. Use of 60 Vbeta and 13 Jbeta primers characterized the PCR. Only in-frame clones appear in the TCRdb table, and some are missing; sequencing was by immunoSEQ multiplex PCR. The sample has around 99,000 clones, around two thirds seen once. Sample: PBMCs. Receptors originate from a woman between 40 and 50 years old in good health and CMV-seropositive.

This rearrangement joins TRBV7-2 to TRBJ2-7, with 9 bases identical to TRBD2. CDR1 is SGHTA, CDR2 FQGNSA, per germline. Losses at the gene ends were 4 bases for V and 4 bases for J; bases not matched to a gene: 5. The length of the CDR3 is 14 residues. CDR3 loop: CASSSTSGYYEQYF. CDR3 DNA: TGTGCCAGCAGCTCTACTAGCGGGTATTACGAGCAGTACTTC.

The gene calls are TRBV5-1 and TRBJ1-2; no definite D call. CDR1 SGHRS and CDR2 YFSETQ come from the germline V gene. The CDR3 is 14 amino acids. Between the trimmed V and J ends, which lost 0 bases and 6 bases, there was a span of 12 bases. The CDR3 DNA sequence: TGCGCCAGCAGCTTGGCGAAGAACCAGGATGGCTACACCTTC. It encodes CASSLAKNQDGYTF.

The J gene is TRBJ2-2, the V gene TRBV7-2; weak D call: TRBD2 (7 bases). Germline V gives CDR1 SGHTA, CDR2 FQGNSA. CDR3 length: 16 residues. The germline V and J ends were trimmed by 4 bases and 4 bases, with 16 bases remaining between them. In nucleotides, the CDR3 is TGTGCCAGCAGCTCCTCCGGGGGGCGGGTCACCGGGGAGCTGTTTTTT. This codes for CASSSSGGRVTGELFF. The full variable domain, rest sourced from reference TRBV7-2 and TRBJ2-2, is GAGVSQSPSNKVTEKGKDVELRCDPISGHTALYWYRQSLGQGLEFLIYFQGNSAPDKSGLPSDRFSAERTGGSVSTLTIQRTQQEDSAVYLCASSSSGGRVTGELFFGEGSRLTVL.

The chain recombines TRBV5-1 with TRBJ2-2; weak D call: TRBD2 (5 bases). V was pared by 5 bases and J by 0 bases, with 8 bases between. Germline CDR1 SGHRS, CDR2 YFSETQ. This CDR3 is built from 14 residues. CDR3 sequence reads: CASREEANTGELFF. The CDR3, as DNA: TGCGCCAGCAGGGAGGAGGCGAACACCGGGGAGCTGTTTTTT.

This sequence joins TRBV5-1 and TRBJ2-7; 8 bases are shared with TRBD1. Germline CDR1 and CDR2: SGHRS and YFSETQ. V was clipped by 4 bases and J by 7 bases; unmatched bases: 7. This CDR3 has 13 amino acids. The CDR3 loop reads CASSIGTGREQYF. CDR3 nucleotides: TGCGCCAGCAGCATCGGGACAGGCAGGGAGCAGTACTTC.

The rearrangement joins TRBV5-1 to TRBJ1-2; TRBD1 matches 9 bases. CDR3 length: 14 residues. CDR1 is SGHRS and CDR2 is YFSETQ in the germline V gene. Trimming took 4 bases from V and 4 from J; bases not matched to a gene: 5. For the CDR3, the DNA is TGCGCCAGCAGCGCGGACAGGGGCGGCTATGGCTACACCTTC. Translation: CASSADRGGYGYTF.

The genes are TRBV9 and TRBJ1-1; possible D gene TRBD1, 6 bases. The CDR3 has 17 residues. Between the trimmed V and J ends, which lost 0 bases and 4 bases, there was a span of 19 bases. The germline V gene encodes CDR1 SGDLS and CDR2 YYNGEE. DNA of the CDR3: TGTGCCAGCAGCGTAGAAGCTTGGGTAGTAGGGGGCACTGAAGCTTTCTTT. Its translation: CASSVEAWVVGGTEAFF.

The rearrangement uses TRBV5-8 and TRBJ2-5; 16 bases line up with TRBD2. Unmatched junction bases numbered 7, after V lost 3 bases and J lost 5 bases. The length of the CDR3 is 17 residues. CDR1 is SGHTS, CDR2 YDEGEE, per germline. The CDR3 loop reads CASSWGTSGGARETQYF. The CDR3 bases are TGTGCCAGCAGCTGGGGGACTAGCGGGGGGGCCCGGGAGACCCAGTACTTC. Full variable domain (rest looked up from reference TRBV5-8 and TRBJ2-5): EAGVTQSPTHLIKTRGQQATLRCSPISGHTSVYWYQQALGLGLQFLLWYDEGEERNRGNFPPRFSGRQFPNYSSELNVNALELEDSALYLCASSWGTSGGARETQYFGPGTRLLVL.

The chain carries TRBV5-1 and TRBJ1-2; no firm D call. Germline CDR1 reads SGHRS; CDR2 reads YFSETQ. V was pared by 1 base and J by 2 bases, with 9 bases between. The CDR3 spans 14 residues. CDR3 amino acids: CASSLSGGNYGYTF. In DNA form, the CDR3 reads TGCGCCAGCAGCTTGAGTGGCGGGAACTATGGCTACACCTTC.

This clone appeared a single time. The chain carries TRBV2 and TRBJ1-2, with D uncertain. Trimming left V 6 bases short and J 5 bases short, with 13 bases between. This CDR3 has 13 amino acids. The germline gives CDR1 SNHLY, CDR2 FYNNEI. The CDR3 sequence is CASRRRVPYGYTF. The CDR3 DNA reads as TGTGCCAGCAGGAGGAGAGTCCCTTATGGCTACACCTTC.

This sequence joins TRBV10-3 and TRBJ2-5, with 11 bases that match TRBD1. Germline V gene sequence: CDR1 ENHRY, CDR2 SYGVKD. CDR3 length equals 15 residues. With 2 bases clipped from V and 5 bases from J, the junction kept 4 bases outside the gene matches. CDR3 residues: CAISEAGQGGETQYF. The CDR3 DNA reads as TGTGCCATCAGTGAGGCGGGACAGGGGGGGGAGACCCAGTACTTC.

This clone was picked up a small number of times. This sequence joins TRBV2 and TRBJ2-7; D is uncertain. There are 13 residues in the CDR3. The V end was cut by 5 bases, the J end by 2 bases, with 10 bases between. From germline, CDR1 is SNHLY and CDR2 FYNNEI. The CDR3 loop is CASSYLVPYEQYF. The CDR3 region has the DNA TGTGCCAGCAGTTACCTAGTACCCTACGAGCAGTACTTC.

This chain connects TRBV9 to TRBJ1-4; 7 nucleotides line up with TRBD1. The CDR3 is made up of 14 amino acids. V trimming: 3 bases; J trimming: 7 bases; junction bases outside the gene matches: 6. Germline V gives CDR1 SGDLS, CDR2 YYNGEE. This chain's CDR3 is CASSATTGSEKLFF. DNA of the CDR3: TGTGCCAGCAGCGCAACGACAGGGAGTGAAAAACTGTTTTTT.

This clone has more than one count but fewer than ten. Distinct nucleotide sequences in the sample also encode this CDR3. CDR3 amino acids: CASSYSGGANTEAFF. CDR3 nucleotides: TGTGCCAGCAGTTACTCGGGCGGGGCGAACACTGAAGCTTTCTTT. V and J are TRBV6-5 and TRBJ1-1; D is possibly TRBD1 (5 bases). The CDR3 has 15 amino acids. Deletions cut 0 bases from V and 1 base from J, with 9 bases between. Germline V gene sequence: CDR1 MNHEY, CDR2 SVGAGI.

On this clone itself: One end of the junction varies from germline; a read error may be responsible. The chain joins TRBV5-4 to TRBJ2-1, with TRBD2 identical over 9 bases. The CDR3 runs 14 residues. Germline CDR1 SGHNT, CDR2 YYREEE (reference sequence). The CDR3 bases are TGTGCCAGCAGCCTAGCCGGGACTAGCATCTCTCGGCTCTTC. The encoded protein is CASSLAGTSISRLF.

The rearrangement uses TRBV9 and TRBJ2-7, with 8 nucleotides matching TRBD2. The V segment lost 2 bases and the J segment 0 bases; nucleotides outside the gene matches: 7. CDR1 is SGDLS, CDR2 YYNGEE, per germline. The CDR3 is 16 amino acids. The CDR3, as DNA: TGTGCCAGCAGCGTCGAGGCGGGGGGTTTCTCCTACGAGCAGTACTTC. Protein product: CASSVEAGGFSYEQYF.

This clone was counted a few times. V usage is TRBV6-5 and J usage is TRBJ1-1; perhaps TRBD1 as D (6 bases). The CDR3 extends over 14 amino acids. V was shortened by 6 bases and J by 0 bases, with 11 bases between the two germline ends. The germline V gene encodes CDR1 MNHEY and CDR2 SVGAGI. In DNA form, the CDR3 reads TGTGCCAGCAGCCGACAGGAGATGAACACTGAAGCTTTCTTT. Translating it yields CASSRQEMNTEAFF.